This passage covers 12 T cell receptor beta chains from one sample sequenced in a study of blood T cell repertoires in COVID-19 (dated by TCRdb to the early 2020s). The library was produced with the immunoSEQ multiplex PCR assay. As stored in TCRdb, this immuneACCESS dataset retains in-frame rearrangements with V and J assigned. A fraction of the clones does not appear; measured against another copy, unresolved V genes explain less than half of the discrepancy, and the remainder lacks a known reason. In this sample the table shows approximately 280,000 clones, about 90% of which occur a single time. The biggest ten clones account for around 2.1% of the sample. The sample consisted of peripheral blood. The receptors were sampled from a woman aged 30 to 39 who had recovered from COVID-19.

The DNA of the CDR3 is TGTGCCAGCTCACCGACGTCTGCGGGCTATAATTCACCCCTCCACTTT. It specifies CASSPTSAGYNSPLHF. The chain couples TRBV18 to TRBJ1-6; D ambiguous. V lost 3 bases to trimming and J lost 3 bases, with 12 bases between them. This CDR3 has 16 residues. Per the germline V gene, CDR1 is KGHSH and CDR2 is LQKENI.

This clone has only a few counts. V gene TRBV5-1 combines with J gene TRBJ2-5; TRBD2 is a possible D gene (5 bases). CDR1 SGHRS and CDR2 YFSETQ come from the germline V gene. There are 14 residues in the CDR3. Trimming stripped 4 bases from V and 5 bases from J, with 15 bases between. The CDR3 here is CASSPTGLGETQYF. Written as DNA, the CDR3 is TGCGCCAGCAGCCCCACGGGGTTGGGGGAGACCCAGTACTTC.

The genes are TRBV5-1 and TRBJ2-1; D is undetermined. This CDR3 spans 13 amino acids. The V end lost 0 bases, the J end lost 8 bases, and 9 bases lay between the germline ends. Germline CDR1 reads SGHRS; CDR2 reads YFSETQ. CDR3 sequence reads: CASSLEMRDEQFF. The CDR3 bases are TGCGCCAGCAGCTTGGAGATGCGCGATGAGCAGTTCTTC.

The V gene is TRBV6-2 or TRBV6-3, the J gene TRBJ2-7; TRBD1 matches 7 bases. V lost 0 bases and J lost 4; bases outside the gene matches: 3. The CDR3 has 14 residues. Per germline, CDR1 MNHEY and CDR2 SVGEGT. Written as DNA, the CDR3 is TGTGCCAGCAGTTACTCCAGGGGGTTGTACGAGCAGTACTTC. It specifies CASSYSRGLYEQYF.

The chain combines TRBV5-5 with TRBJ1-5; D gene ambiguous. Per germline, CDR1 SGHKS and CDR2 YYEKEE (reference sequence). Trimming removed 1 base at V and 0 bases at J, with 8 bases between. This CDR3 spans 15 amino acids. In nucleotides, the CDR3 is TGTGCCAGCAGCTTGTACGGGGATAGCAATCAGCCCCAGCATTTT. As protein: CASSLYGDSNQPQHF.

The chain couples TRBV30 to TRBJ1-4, with 8 bases identical to TRBD1. Trimming cost V 8 bases and J 6 bases; bases outside gene matches: 5. The CDR3 covers 12 residues. The germline V gene has CDR1 GTSNPN and CDR2 SVGIG (reference sequence). CDR3: CAGRGRDEKLFF. CDR3 nucleotide sequence: TGTGCCGGCAGGGGGCGGGATGAAAAACTGTTTTTT.

In its sample, this clone was seen many times. J is TRBJ1-5 and V is TRBV2; 9 nucleotides align to TRBD1. Germline loops: CDR1 SNHLY, CDR2 FYNNEI. Trimming at V came to 6 bases and at J to 1 base, leaving 4 bases not matched to a gene. This CDR3 has 15 residues. CDR3 region: CASRPGQGSNQPQHF. CDR3 nucleotides: TGTGCCAGCAGACCGGGACAGGGAAGCAATCAGCCCCAGCATTTT.

The chain combines TRBV11-2 with TRBJ1-1, with D unclear. V lost 3 bases and J lost 4, with 12 bases in between. This CDR3 contains 14 residues. Germline-derived CDR1 and CDR2 are SGHAT and FQNNGV. The CDR3 sequence: CASSLGRGGTEAFF. CDR3 in DNA: TGTGCCAGCAGCTTGGGGAGAGGTGGCACTGAAGCTTTCTTT. Based on the CDR3 plus reference TRBV11-2 and TRBJ1-1, the full variable domain is EAGVAQSPRYKIIEKRQSVAFWCNPISGHATLYWYQQILGQGPKLLIQFQNNGVVDDSQLPKDRFSAERLKGVDSTLKIQPAKLEDSAVYLCASSLGRGGTEAFFGQGTRLTVV.

V is TRBV30 and J is TRBJ1-3, with a tentative D call TRBD1 (6 bases). The V gene lost 1 base and the J gene lost 4 bases, with 23 bases spanning the gap. This CDR3 spans 18 amino acids. The germline gives CDR1 GTSNPN, CDR2 SVGIG (reference sequence). CDR3 sequence (DNA): TGTGCCTGGAGTGCGCGTGCCCCGGGACACCGGGTGGGAAACACCATATATTTT. Translation: CAWSARAPGHRVGNTIYF.

The chain carries TRBV19 and TRBJ1-1; D may be TRBD1 (6 bases). CDR1 is LNHDA and CDR2 is SQIVND in the germline V gene (reference sequence). Trimming left V 6 bases short and J 3 bases short, with 11 bases between. The CDR3 has 13 amino acids. DNA for the CDR3: TGTGCCAGTAGCCTAACAGGGTACACTGAAGCTTTCTTT. Protein product: CASSLTGYTEAFF. The full variable domain, with the rest looked up from reference TRBV19 and TRBJ1-1, is DGGITQSPKYLFRKEGQNVTLSCEQNLNHDAMYWYRQDPGQGLRLIYYSQIVNDFQKGDIAEGYSVSREKKESFPLTVTSAQKNPTAFYLCASSLTGYTEAFFGQGTRLTVV.

The chain couples TRBV9 to TRBJ2-3, with 8 bases identical to TRBD2. The CDR3 loop spans 15 amino acids. The V segment lost 4 bases and the J segment 3 bases; nucleotides outside the gene matches: 7. Looked up from germline, CDR1 is SGDLS and CDR2 is YYNGEE. The CDR3 reads CASSKAGDHTDTQYF. The CDR3 region has the DNA TGTGCCAGCAGCAAAGCGGGAGACCATACAGATACGCAGTATTTT.

The gene calls are TRBV12-3 or TRBV12-4 and TRBJ1-1, with D perhaps TRBD1 (6 bases). The V gene lost 8 bases and the J gene lost 10 bases, with 20 bases spanning the gap. This CDR3 is 13 amino acids long. This chain's CDR3 is CASVYGTGFRAFF. Written as DNA, the CDR3 is TGTGCCAGCGTTTACGGCACAGGGTTTCGAGCTTTCTTT.